What follows describes a single T cell receptor beta chain. The antigen remains unidentified. The data derive from a study of T cell responses to AZD1222 COVID-19 vaccine. Germline CDR1 is WSHSY and CDR2 is SAAADI. Trimming took 6 bases from V and 7 from J; bases not matched to a gene: 12. The CDR3 is 15 residues long. Samples with a second dose at about 4 or about 12 weeks were pooled together. Sequencing used immunoSEQ multiplex PCR; TCRdb keeps in-frame clones, though not all of them. The profile shows roughly 150,000 clones, about 90% of them singletons. The study's findings and limits: Every sample of the repertoires postdated the peak T cell response. Compared with day 0, the breadth and depth of the Spike-specific TCR repertoire rose significantly after two doses of AZD1222. Donors skewed white British and female; clonal diversity was possibly underestimated.

The material sequenced was peripheral blood, taken 28 days after the second AZD1222 dose. The source is an adult who received the AZD1222 COVID-19 vaccine. The chain carries TRBV10-2 and TRBJ1-2, with 9 bases identical to TRBD1. The CDR3 coding sequence is TGCGCCAGCAGCGAACCCTTGGGACAGGGTCGTGGCTACACCTTC. Amino acids: CASSEPLGQGRGYTF.